One sample yielded the 31 T cell receptor beta chains listed below, sequenced in a study of lymphopenia after photon versus proton radiotherapy. The data were produced by immunoSEQ multiplex PCR, yet TCRdb's version contains in-frame clones alone and is incomplete. The sample holds about 12,000 clones, 70% to 90% seen once. The source was peripheral blood, collected from a patient treated with proton-based radiotherapy. Source of these receptors: a man aged 55 to 69 with pancreatic cancer.

The J gene is TRBJ1-1, the V gene TRBV7-2; D is possibly TRBD1 (6 bases). With 5 bases removed from V and 5 bases from J, the gap between germline ends came to 9 bases. CDR3 length: 12 residues. CDR1 and CDR2 (germline): SGHTA, FQGNSA. In DNA, the CDR3 is TGTGCCAGCAGCGCTGGACAGACTGAAGCTTTCTTT. This codes for CASSAGQTEAFF.

The chain joins TRBV5-5 to TRBJ1-1; no clear D gene. V was clipped by 2 bases and J by 0 bases, with 8 bases between them. Germline V gene lookup returns CDR1 SGHKS and CDR2 YYEKEE (reference sequence). This CDR3 region has 14 residues. This chain's CDR3 is CASSFRDMNTEAFF. CDR3 bases: TGTGCCAGCAGCTTCCGGGATATGAACACTGAAGCTTTCTTT.

The chain links TRBV30 to TRBJ2-7, with TRBD2 identical over 8 bases. The CDR3 extends over 13 amino acids. CDR1 and CDR2 from the germline V gene are GTSNPN and SVGIG (reference sequence). Germline trimming cut 5 bases from V and 4 bases from J; bases unmatched to any gene: 7. CDR3 nucleotide sequence: TGTGCCTGGCAAGCGGGAGACTTTTACGAGCAGTACTTC. Protein product: CAWQAGDFYEQYF. The variable domain in full, with the rest retrieved from reference TRBV30 and TRBJ2-7, is SQTIHQWPATLVQPVGSPLSLECTVEGTSNPNLYWYRQAAGRGLQLLFYSVGIGQISSEVPQNLSASRPQDRQFILSSKKLLLSDSGFYLCAWQAGDFYEQYFGPGTRLTVT.

The V and J genes are TRBV27 and TRBJ2-3; TRBD2 matches 8 bases. After removal of 5 bases from V and 3 bases from J, the junction contained 10 bases not matched to a gene. Germline values: CDR1 MNHEY, CDR2 SMNVEV (reference sequence). This CDR3 region has 16 residues. The CDR3 DNA reads TGTGCCAGCAGTGTTTTAGCGGGACTTGGGACAGATACGCAGTATTTT. It codes for CASSVLAGLGTDTQYF.

The V call is TRBV7-9, the J call TRBJ2-2; the match to TRBD1 covers 8 bases. CDR3 length equals 16 residues. With 11 bases clipped from V and 2 bases from J, the junction kept 13 bases outside the gene matches. CDR1 and CDR2 from the germline V gene are SEHNR and FQNEAQ (reference sequence). CDR3 in DNA: TGTGCCGAGAGGTCACAGGGGGGCGCTAACACCGGGGAGCTGTTTTTT. It codes for CAERSQGGANTGELFF.

This clone appeared once. The CDR3 loop reads CASSIYSSSGEKLFF. CDR3 nucleotides: TGTGCCAGTAGTATTTATTCCTCATCTGGTGAAAAACTGTTTTTT. This sequence joins TRBV19 and TRBJ1-4; no clear D. The V end lost 3 bases, the J end lost 7 bases, and 15 bases lay between the germline ends. Germline values: CDR1 LNHDA, CDR2 SQIVND (reference sequence). The CDR3 consists of 15 residues.

This sequence joins TRBV27 and TRBJ2-1; D could derive from TRBD1 or TRBD2 (5 bases each). The germline V gene encodes CDR1 MNHEY and CDR2 SMNVEV (reference sequence). Trimming left V 6 bases short and J 6 bases short, with 18 bases between. CDR3 length: 15 amino acids. In DNA, the CDR3 is TGTGCCAGCAGCCGACCCGCCGGGACGGGCAATGAGCAGTTCTTC. Translation gives CASSRPAGTGNEQFF.

The V call is TRBV10-3, the J call TRBJ1-3; D remains unclear. Trimming removed 3 bases at V and 3 bases at J, with 9 bases between. The CDR3 length is 14 residues. CDR1 ENHRY and CDR2 SYGVKD come from the germline V gene. The CDR3, as DNA: TGTGCCATCAGTGAACAGACTCTTGGAAACACCATATATTTT. The encoded protein is CAISEQTLGNTIYF.

Only a few counts were recorded for this clone. V gene TRBV6-6 combines with J gene TRBJ1-1, with D possibly matching TRBD1 (6 bases). CDR3 length: 13 residues. V dropped 6 bases and J dropped 5 bases, with 13 bases sitting between them. CDR1 is MNHNY and CDR2 is SVGAGI in the germline V gene (reference sequence). The CDR3 spells CASSQQGLTEAFF. CDR3 DNA sequence: TGTGCCAGCAGCCAACAGGGATTGACTGAAGCTTTCTTT.

The CDR3 loop reads CASSYSDNQLENTIYF. The CDR3 DNA reads as TGTGCCAGCAGTTACTCAGACAATCAGCTCGAAAACACCATATATTTT. The chain has TRBV6-5 and TRBJ1-3, with D hard to call. Trimming removed 0 bases at V and 6 bases at J, with 15 bases between. This CDR3 contains 16 residues. CDR1 MNHEY and CDR2 SVGAGI come from the germline V gene.

The rearrangement links TRBV30 to TRBJ1-2; the D gene is possibly TRBD1 (6 bases). Trimming took 5 bases from V and 2 from J, leaving 18 bases between them. The germline V gene has CDR1 GTSNPN and CDR2 SVGIG (reference sequence). The CDR3 contains 15 residues. The CDR3 spells CAWGDKAIGNYGYTF. The CDR3 coding sequence is TGTGCCTGGGGGGACAAGGCCATTGGGAACTATGGCTACACCTTC. Complete variable domain (other parts from reference TRBV30 and TRBJ1-2): SQTIHQWPATLVQPVGSPLSLECTVEGTSNPNLYWYRQAAGRGLQLLFYSVGIGQISSEVPQNLSASRPQDRQFILSSKKLLLSDSGFYLCAWGDKAIGNYGYTFGSGTRLTVV.

The chain carries TRBV7-2 and TRBJ2-7; no firm D call. Per germline, CDR1 SGHTA and CDR2 FQGNSA. Trimming shortened V by 4 bases and J by 0 bases, and 16 bases separated the two germline ends. The CDR3 sequence is 16 residues long. The CDR3 loop is CASSSIREHGSYEQYF. In DNA, the CDR3 is TGTGCCAGCAGCTCCATCCGTGAACATGGCTCCTACGAGCAGTACTTC.

The V call is TRBV19, the J call TRBJ1-5, with 7 bases matching TRBD1. Germline trimming cut 4 bases from V and 2 bases from J; bases unmatched to any gene: 5. This CDR3 spans 15 amino acids. The germline CDR1 and CDR2 sequences are LNHDA and SQIVND (reference sequence). CDR3 coding DNA: TGTGCCAGTAGTAACGAGGGGGCGGGCAATCAGCCCCAGCATTTT. Protein: CASSNEGAGNQPQHF.

This sequence joins TRBV4-1 and TRBJ2-1; possibly TRBD2 for D (6 bases). Trimming removed 1 base at V and 2 bases at J, with 9 bases between. Germline V gene sequence: CDR1 MGHRA, CDR2 YSYEKL. The CDR3 length is 15 residues. CDR3 amino acids: CASSQVGTPYNEQFF. CDR3 DNA sequence: TGCGCCAGCAGCCAAGTAGGGACTCCCTACAATGAGCAGTTCTTC.

The chain is built from TRBV30 and TRBJ2-1; 9 nucleotides line up with TRBD1. The germline V gene has CDR1 GTSNPN and CDR2 SVGIG (reference sequence). This CDR3 has 12 residues. V gave up 6 bases and J gave up 4 bases; unmatched junction bases: 1. CDR3 in amino acids: CACDRGYNEQFF. DNA of the CDR3: TGTGCCTGTGACAGGGGGTACAATGAGCAGTTCTTC. Full variable domain (missing parts from reference TRBV30 and TRBJ2-1): SQTIHQWPATLVQPVGSPLSLECTVEGTSNPNLYWYRQAAGRGLQLLFYSVGIGQISSEVPQNLSASRPQDRQFILSSKKLLLSDSGFYLCACDRGYNEQFFGPGTRLTVL.

This chain uses TRBV4-2 with TRBJ2-5; a possible D gene is TRBD2 (6 bases). CDR3 size: 14 residues. Germline V CDR1 and CDR2: LGHNA, YNFKEQ. Deletions cut 5 bases from V and 4 bases from J, with 14 bases between. The CDR3 reads CASSSGGAGETQYF. As DNA, the CDR3 is TGTGCCAGCAGCTCCGGGGGAGCGGGAGAGACCCAGTACTTC.

The gene calls are TRBV18 and TRBJ2-7; the match to TRBD1 covers 9 bases. Germline loops: CDR1 KGHSH, CDR2 LQKENI. The CDR3 is made up of 13 amino acids. With 1 base clipped from V and 6 bases from J, the junction kept 1 base outside the gene matches. This CDR3 is CASSPLDRGEQYF. The CDR3 DNA reads as TGTGCCAGCTCACCACTGGACAGGGGCGAGCAGTACTTC.

This sequence joins TRBV5-1 and TRBJ2-2, with D uncertain. The CDR3 totals 13 residues. Germline V gives CDR1 SGHRS, CDR2 YFSETQ. The V and J ends lost 2 bases and 6 bases respectively, with 8 bases between them. CDR3 region: CASSFQESGELFF. The CDR3 coding sequence is TGCGCCAGCAGCTTCCAGGAGTCCGGGGAGCTGTTTTTT.

V usage is TRBV15 and J usage is TRBJ1-5, with TRBD1 as a possible D gene (5 bases). The CDR3 sequence is 16 residues long. Germline V gene data show CDR1 as LNHNV and CDR2 as YYDKDF (reference sequence). V gave up 0 bases and J gave up 0 bases, with 9 bases separating them. The CDR3 DNA follows: TGTGCCACCAGCAGAGATGGGGCGGATAGCAATCAGCCCCAGCATTTT. Translating it yields CATSRDGADSNQPQHF.

The chain combines TRBV20-1 with TRBJ2-7; unclear D gene. V dropped 5 bases and J dropped 3 bases, with 8 bases sitting between them. The germline CDR1 and CDR2 sequences are DFQATT and SNEGSKA (reference sequence). CDR3 length equals 11 residues. The CDR3 reads CSAARIYEQYF. The CDR3 DNA reads TGCAGTGCTGCAAGAATCTACGAGCAGTACTTC.

This chain joins TRBV5-5 and TRBJ2-7, with a possible D match to TRBD2 (5 bases). The ends were cut back, 1 base at V and 0 bases at J, with 8 bases in the middle. The CDR3 contains 14 residues. The V gene's germline CDR1 is SGHKS and CDR2 YYEKEE (reference sequence). In DNA, the CDR3 is TGTGCCAGCAGCTTGAACGGGGACTCCTACGAGCAGTACTTC. Protein product: CASSLNGDSYEQYF. Supplemented by reference TRBV5-5 and TRBJ2-7, the full variable domain reads DAGVTQSPTHLIKTRGQQVTLRCSPISGHKSVSWYQQVLGQGPQFIFQYYEKEERGRGNFPDRFSARQFPNYSSELNVNALLLGDSALYLCASSLNGDSYEQYFGPGTRLTVT.

This chain links TRBV5-1 with TRBJ1-1; D gene unclear. Germline V lookup: CDR1 SGHRS, CDR2 YFSETQ. The CDR3 totals 15 residues. V was cut by 5 bases and J by 0 bases, with 14 bases left in between. CDR3 coding DNA: TGCGCCAGCAGTTATTCTGGAAACCTGAACACTGAAGCTTTCTTT. Encoded protein: CASSYSGNLNTEAFF.

This clone was counted once. The chain combines TRBV14 with TRBJ2-4; 7 bases agree with TRBD1. The J segment lost 6 bases and the V segment lost 4 bases, leaving 15 bases of the junction unmatched. CDR1 and CDR2 from the germline V gene are SGHDN and FVKESK. This CDR3 region has 17 residues. CDR3 amino acids: CASSRRDSWGPGNIQYF. In DNA, the CDR3 is TGTGCCAGCAGCCGACGGGACAGTTGGGGGCCGGGAAACATTCAGTACTTC.

The gene calls are TRBV6-1 and TRBJ2-7; D could derive from TRBD1 or TRBD2 (5 bases each). The CDR3 extends over 15 amino acids. The V gene's germline CDR1 is MNHNS and CDR2 SASEGT. V was pared by 2 bases and J by 2 bases, with 13 bases between. CDR3 in amino acids: CASSEPSRGPYEQYF. The CDR3, as DNA: TGTGCCAGCAGTGAACCGTCCCGGGGCCCCTACGAGCAGTACTTC.

For the CDR3, the DNA is TGTGCCAGCAGTTCACACAGGGGCCTAGGCGGACAAAACATTCAGTACTTC. It encodes CASSSHRGLGGQNIQYF. The V call is TRBV28, the J call TRBJ2-4; 7 nucleotides agree with TRBD1. Germline values: CDR1 MDHEN, CDR2 SYDVKM. This CDR3 contains 17 residues. Germline trimming cut 4 bases from V and 5 bases from J; bases unmatched to any gene: 14.

The chain is built from TRBV5-6 and TRBJ1-5, with no clear D. This CDR3 spans 17 amino acids. Germline V gene lookup returns CDR1 SGHDT and CDR2 YYEEEE. V was shortened by 4 bases and J by 1 base, with 18 bases between the two germline ends. The CDR3 DNA is TGTGCCAGCAGCATAAACGGTGGCAGGATAAGCAATCAGCCCCAGCATTTT. This translates into CASSINGGRISNQPQHF.

The V call is TRBV28, the J call TRBJ1-4, with unresolved D. Trimming pared 6 bases from V and 6 bases from J, leaving 11 bases between. Germline-derived CDR1 and CDR2 are MDHEN and SYDVKM. There are 13 residues in the CDR3. This chain's CDR3 is CASRNPWDEKLFF. DNA for the CDR3: TGTGCCAGCAGAAACCCGTGGGATGAAAAACTGTTTTTT.

The chain is built from TRBV18 and TRBJ2-2; 7 bases map to TRBD1. This CDR3 is built from 19 residues. V dropped 5 bases and J dropped 0; count of bases not matched to a gene: 15. Germline assignment: CDR1 KGHSH and CDR2 LQKENI. For the CDR3, the DNA is TGTGCCAGCTCAGAAATGTCCGTCTCCGGGACAGCGAACACCGGGGAGCTGTTTTTT. Protein: CASSEMSVSGTANTGELFF.

The V and J genes are TRBV6-5 and TRBJ2-3; TRBD2 agrees at 7 bases. In germline, CDR1 is MNHEY, CDR2 SVGAGI. This CDR3 contains 15 residues. Trimming at V came to 7 bases and at J to 2 bases, leaving 9 bases not matched to a gene. The CDR3 here is CASTQAGRATDTQYF. In nucleotides, the CDR3 is TGTGCCAGCACCCAAGCGGGGAGGGCCACAGATACGCAGTATTTT.

The genes are TRBV6-9 and TRBJ2-7; 8 bases are a match to TRBD2. V lost 6 bases to trimming and J lost 1 base; unmatched junction nucleotides: 2. The CDR3 totals 13 residues. Germline assignment: CDR1 MNHGY and CDR2 SVAAGI. The CDR3 here is CASRQRESYEQYF. The CDR3 DNA follows: TGTGCCAGCAGACAGCGGGAGTCCTACGAGCAGTACTTC.

CDR3 sequence: CASLRGGNDGIQYF. Written as DNA, the CDR3 is TGTGCCAGCCTTCGAGGGGGGAATGATGGCATTCAGTACTTC. The chain joins TRBV5-5 to TRBJ2-4; possibly TRBD1 or TRBD2 for D (6 bases each). V gave up 7 bases and J gave up 9 bases, with 20 bases separating them. CDR3 size: 14 residues. Germline CDR1 and CDR2: SGHKS and YYEKEE (reference sequence).